These 8 T cell receptor beta chains were sequenced from one sample in a study of cytomegalovirus exposure and HLA in healthy donors. The PCR contained 60 Vbeta and 13 Jbeta primers. Profiling relied on immunoSEQ multiplex PCR, and the TCRdb table lists in-frame clones only, not all of them. The sample gives 150,000 to 200,000 clones, around 83% of which show up once; more than 1.5% is in the top ten. Sequences were obtained from PBMCs. These receptors were taken from a man aged 35-49 years in good health and CMV-seropositive.

V and J are TRBV9 and TRBJ2-3; D unclear. Germline V gene lookup returns CDR1 SGDLS and CDR2 YYNGEE. The CDR3 consists of 16 residues. The V end lost 0 bases, the J end lost 0 bases, and 11 bases lay between the germline ends. CDR3 nucleotide sequence: TGTGCCAGCAGCGTAGGAGGCGGCAGTAGCACAGATACGCAGTATTTT. Amino acids: CASSVGGGSSTDTQYF.

The genes are TRBV2 and TRBJ2-2; D is ambiguous. Germline V gene lookup returns CDR1 SNHLY and CDR2 FYNNEI. The ends were cut back, 8 bases at V and 7 bases at J, with 14 bases in the middle. The CDR3 has 13 amino acids. The CDR3 DNA sequence: TGTGCCAGCCGGTGGAGTCCGGACGGGGAGCTGTTTTTT. Protein product: CASRWSPDGELFF.

This chain joins TRBV7-9 and TRBJ1-1, with TRBD1 identical over 10 bases. The CDR3 runs to 15 residues. Germline trimming cut 5 bases from V and 7 bases from J; bases unmatched to any gene: 10. Looked up from germline, CDR1 is SEHNR and CDR2 is FQNEAQ (reference sequence). CDR3 amino acids: CASSEYIGQGVEAFF. The CDR3 DNA sequence: TGTGCCAGCAGCGAGTACATAGGACAGGGGGTTGAAGCTTTCTTT.

A few counts support this clone. The chain recombines TRBV6-1 with TRBJ1-5, with TRBD1 identical over 10 bases. The CDR3 totals 15 residues. CDR1 is MNHNS and CDR2 is SASEGT in the germline V gene. V shed 1 base and J 6 bases; nucleotides not matched to a gene: 3. CDR3 nucleotide sequence: TGTGCCAGCAGTGAAGGGACAGGGGGTGTTCAGCCCCAGCATTTT. As protein: CASSEGTGGVQPQHF.

In nucleotides, the CDR3 is TGCGCCAGCAGCCAAGGGTGGGGACTTTCTAACCGCGGGGAGCTGTTTTTT. It encodes CASSQGWGLSNRGELFF. V gene TRBV4-3 combines with J gene TRBJ2-2; D might be TRBD2 (6 bases). Per germline, CDR1 LGHNA and CDR2 YSLEER. The CDR3 covers 17 residues. V lost 1 base to trimming and J lost 7 bases, with 19 bases between them.

V is TRBV28 and J is TRBJ1-2, with D perhaps matching TRBD1 (6 bases). Deletions cut 2 bases from V and 4 bases from J, with 14 bases between. This CDR3 is built from 15 residues. From germline, CDR1 is MDHEN and CDR2 SYDVKM. This chain's CDR3 is CASSLGGARSYGYTF. CDR3 nucleotides: TGTGCCAGCAGTTTAGGGGGGGCGAGAAGCTATGGCTACACCTTC.

V usage is TRBV9 and J usage is TRBJ2-2; D is ambiguous. Germline V CDR1 and CDR2: SGDLS, YYNGEE. This CDR3 has 17 residues. Trimming pared 0 bases from V and 4 bases from J, leaving 16 bases between. The CDR3 bases are TGTGCCAGCAGCGTAGCTACTGTGGTTGGCGGCACCGGGGAGCTGTTTTTT. The encoded protein is CASSVATVVGGTGELFF.

This chain links TRBV15 with TRBJ2-7; TRBD1 matches at 7 bases. There are 14 residues in the CDR3. CDR1 and CDR2 (germline): LNHNV, YYDKDF (reference sequence). J was trimmed by 0 bases and V by 4 bases; bases with no gene match: 3. The CDR3 reads CATSTRQGSYEQYF. CDR3 DNA: TGTGCCACCAGCACCAGACAGGGCTCCTACGAGCAGTACTTC.